The 2 T cell receptor beta chains reported below all come from one sample, sequenced in a study of Ad26.COV2.S vaccination and SARS-CoV-2 variants. The treatment here: 19 received Ad26.COV2.S at low or high dose, single or two shots; about 5 received placebo; per-sample allocation not given. Sample collection was performed on day 63 after the first vaccine or placebo injection. The assay was immunoSEQ multiplex PCR, and TCRdb's table has in-frame clones only and misses some. Of about 350,000 clones listed, approximately 90% were seen once; the top ten hold about 6.4%. Specimen: peripheral blood, collected in a trial of Ad26.COV2.S vaccine versus placebo. The receptors stem from a person aged 18-65 years who received the Ad26.COV2.S COVID-19 vaccine or a placebo.

The J gene is TRBJ1-3, the V gene TRBV6-2 or TRBV6-3; no clear D gene. The CDR3 length is 14 residues. Per germline, CDR1 MNHEY and CDR2 SVGEGT. V lost 2 bases and J lost 0, with 5 bases in between. CDR3: CASSYPVSGNTIYF. CDR3 bases: TGTGCCAGCAGTTACCCGGTCTCTGGAAACACCATATATTTT.

The rearrangement uses TRBV7-3 and TRBJ1-1, with a weak D call TRBD1 (6 bases). The CDR3 is made up of 15 amino acids. V was trimmed by 5 bases and J by 1 base, leaving 14 bases between them. Germline V CDR1 and CDR2: SGHTA, FQGTGA. The CDR3 nucleotides are TGTGCCAGCAGCCCGGTTGGGGGGGCGAACACTGAAGCTTTCTTT. As protein: CASSPVGGANTEAFF.